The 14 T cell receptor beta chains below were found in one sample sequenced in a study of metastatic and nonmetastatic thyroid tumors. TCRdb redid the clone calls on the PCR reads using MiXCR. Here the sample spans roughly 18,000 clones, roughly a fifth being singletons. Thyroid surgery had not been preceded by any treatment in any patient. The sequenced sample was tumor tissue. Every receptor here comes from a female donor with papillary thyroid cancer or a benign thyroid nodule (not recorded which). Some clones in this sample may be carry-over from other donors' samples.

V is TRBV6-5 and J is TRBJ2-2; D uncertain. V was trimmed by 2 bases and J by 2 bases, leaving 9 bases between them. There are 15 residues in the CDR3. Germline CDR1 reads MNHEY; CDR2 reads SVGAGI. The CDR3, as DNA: TGTGCCAGCAGTTACGCCTGGGTAAACACCGGGGAGCTGTTTTTT. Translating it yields CASSYAWVNTGELFF.

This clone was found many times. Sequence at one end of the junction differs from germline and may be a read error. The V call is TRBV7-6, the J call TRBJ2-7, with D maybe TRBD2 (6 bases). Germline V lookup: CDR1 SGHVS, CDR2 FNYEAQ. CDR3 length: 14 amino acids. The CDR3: CASSLAAAGYEQYF. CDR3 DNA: TGTGCCAGCAGCCTAGCAGCTGCGGGGTACGAGCAGTACTTC. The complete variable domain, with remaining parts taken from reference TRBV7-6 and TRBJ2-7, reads GAGVSQSPRYKVTKRGQDVALRCDPISGHVSLYWYRQALGQGPEFLTYFNYEAQQDKSGLPNDRFSAERPEGSISTLTIQRTEQRDSAMYRCASSLAAAGYEQYFGPGTRLTVT.

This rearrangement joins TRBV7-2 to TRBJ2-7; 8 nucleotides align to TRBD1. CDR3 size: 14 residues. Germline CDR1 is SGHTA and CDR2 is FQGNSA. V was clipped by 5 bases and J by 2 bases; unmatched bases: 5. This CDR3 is CASSPTGGPYEQYF. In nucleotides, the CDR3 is TGTGCCAGCAGCCCTACAGGGGGGCCCTACGAGCAGTACTTC.

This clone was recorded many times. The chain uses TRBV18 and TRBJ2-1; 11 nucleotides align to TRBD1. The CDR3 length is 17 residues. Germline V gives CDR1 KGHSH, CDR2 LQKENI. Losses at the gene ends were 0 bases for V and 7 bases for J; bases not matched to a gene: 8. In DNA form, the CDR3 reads TGTGCCAGCTCACCACCTTTACGGACAGGGGGCCTGAATGAGCAGTTCTTC. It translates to CASSPPLRTGGLNEQFF.

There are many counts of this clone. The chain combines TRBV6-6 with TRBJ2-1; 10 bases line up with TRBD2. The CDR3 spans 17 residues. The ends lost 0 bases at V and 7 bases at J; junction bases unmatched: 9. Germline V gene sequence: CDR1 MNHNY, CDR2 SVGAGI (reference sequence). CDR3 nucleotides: TGTGCCAGCAGTTACTCCCCTCTAGCGGGAGATGGTAATGAGCAGTTCTTC. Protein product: CASSYSPLAGDGNEQFF.

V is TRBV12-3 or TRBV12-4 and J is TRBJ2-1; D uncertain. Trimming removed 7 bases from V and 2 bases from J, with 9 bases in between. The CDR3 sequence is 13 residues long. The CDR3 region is CASNPEPYNEQFF. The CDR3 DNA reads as TGTGCCAGCAATCCGGAACCCTACAATGAGCAGTTCTTC.

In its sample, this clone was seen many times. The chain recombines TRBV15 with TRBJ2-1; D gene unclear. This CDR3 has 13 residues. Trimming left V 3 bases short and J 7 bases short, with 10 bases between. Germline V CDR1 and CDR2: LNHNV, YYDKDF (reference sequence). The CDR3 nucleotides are TGTGCCACCAGCAGGCCCCACCGTAATGAGCAGTTCTTC. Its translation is CATSRPHRNEQFF.

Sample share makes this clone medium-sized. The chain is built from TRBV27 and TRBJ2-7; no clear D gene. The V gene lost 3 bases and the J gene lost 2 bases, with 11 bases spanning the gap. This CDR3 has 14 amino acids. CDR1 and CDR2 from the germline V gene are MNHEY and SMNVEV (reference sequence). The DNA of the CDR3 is TGTGCCAGCAGTTTTTCTGAGTCAGCCTACGAGCAGTACTTC. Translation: CASSFSESAYEQYF.

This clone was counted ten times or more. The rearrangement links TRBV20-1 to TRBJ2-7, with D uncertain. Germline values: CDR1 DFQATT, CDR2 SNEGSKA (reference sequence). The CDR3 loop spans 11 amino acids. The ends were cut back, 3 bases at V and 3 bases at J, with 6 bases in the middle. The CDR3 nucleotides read TGCAGTGCTAGGGACGACTACGAGCAGTACTTC. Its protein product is CSARDDYEQYF.

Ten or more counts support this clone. The CDR3 DNA is TGTGCCAGTAGTTACAGGGTCGGCTCACCCCTCCACTTT. Protein: CASSYRVGSPLHF. The chain links TRBV19 to TRBJ1-6; weak D call: TRBD1 (6 bases). The CDR3 covers 13 residues. Trimming left V 5 bases short and J 10 bases short, with 12 bases between. From germline, CDR1 is LNHDA and CDR2 SQIVND (reference sequence).

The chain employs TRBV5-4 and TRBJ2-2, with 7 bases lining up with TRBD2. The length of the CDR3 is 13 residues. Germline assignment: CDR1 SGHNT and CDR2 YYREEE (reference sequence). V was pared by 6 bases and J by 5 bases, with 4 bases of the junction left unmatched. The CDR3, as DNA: TGTGCCAGCATCGGGCGGGGGACCGGGGAGCTGTTTTTT. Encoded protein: CASIGRGTGELFF.

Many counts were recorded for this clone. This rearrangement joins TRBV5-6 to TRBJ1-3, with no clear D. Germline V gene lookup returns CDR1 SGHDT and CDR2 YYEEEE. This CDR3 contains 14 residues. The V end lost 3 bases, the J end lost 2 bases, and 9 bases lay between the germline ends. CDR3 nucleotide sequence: TGTGCCAGCAGCTGGGCAGCTCCTGGAAACACCATATATTTT. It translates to CASSWAAPGNTIYF.

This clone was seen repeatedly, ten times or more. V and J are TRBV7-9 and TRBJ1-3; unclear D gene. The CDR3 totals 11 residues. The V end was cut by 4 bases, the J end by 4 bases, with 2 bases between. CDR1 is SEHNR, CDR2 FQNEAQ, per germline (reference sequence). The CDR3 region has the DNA TGTGCCAGCAGCTACGGAAACACCATATATTTT. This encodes CASSYGNTIYF.

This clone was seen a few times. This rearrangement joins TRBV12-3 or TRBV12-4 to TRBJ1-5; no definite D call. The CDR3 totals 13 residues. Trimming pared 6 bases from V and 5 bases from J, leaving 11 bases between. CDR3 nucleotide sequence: TGTGCCAGCAGCCCCGGAAACTATCAGCCCCAGCATTTT. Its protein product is CASSPGNYQPQHF.